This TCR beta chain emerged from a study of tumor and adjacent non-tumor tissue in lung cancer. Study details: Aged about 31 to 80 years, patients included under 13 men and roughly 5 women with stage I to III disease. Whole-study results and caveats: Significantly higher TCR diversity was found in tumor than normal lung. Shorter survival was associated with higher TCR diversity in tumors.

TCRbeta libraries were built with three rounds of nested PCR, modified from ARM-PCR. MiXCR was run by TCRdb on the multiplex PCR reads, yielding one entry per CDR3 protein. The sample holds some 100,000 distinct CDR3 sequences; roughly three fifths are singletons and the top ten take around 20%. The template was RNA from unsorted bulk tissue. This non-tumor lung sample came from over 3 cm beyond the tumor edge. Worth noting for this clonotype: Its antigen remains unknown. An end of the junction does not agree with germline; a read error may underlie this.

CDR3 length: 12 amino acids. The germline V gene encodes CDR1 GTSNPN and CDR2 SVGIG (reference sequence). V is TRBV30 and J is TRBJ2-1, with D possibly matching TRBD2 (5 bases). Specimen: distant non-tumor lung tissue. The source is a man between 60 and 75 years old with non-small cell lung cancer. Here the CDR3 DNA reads TGTACCTGGAGTGGATCGGGAATTGAGCAGTTCTTC. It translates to CTWSGSGIEQFF.